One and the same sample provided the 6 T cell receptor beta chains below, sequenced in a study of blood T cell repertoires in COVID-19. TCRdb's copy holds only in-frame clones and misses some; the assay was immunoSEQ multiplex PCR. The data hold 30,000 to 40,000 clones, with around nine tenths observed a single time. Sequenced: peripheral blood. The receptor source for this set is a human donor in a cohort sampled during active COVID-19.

In nucleotides, the CDR3 is TGTGCCAGCAGCCCCGGGGGACAGGGAAGGGGTCAGCCCCAGCATTTT. Its protein is CASSPGGQGRGQPQHF. The chain joins TRBV7-9 to TRBJ1-5; TRBD1 agrees at 9 bases. The germline CDR1 and CDR2 sequences are SEHNR and FQNEAQ (reference sequence). The junction had 11 bases not matched to a gene; V was cut back by 5 bases and J by 6 bases. The CDR3 sequence is 16 residues long.

The CDR3 loop is CASSLPGGGADTQYF. CDR3 nucleotide sequence: TGCGCCAGCAGCCTGCCCGGGGGAGGCGCAGATACGCAGTATTTT. The chain links TRBV5-1 to TRBJ2-3; a weak D match, TRBD2 (6 bases). The CDR3 loop spans 15 amino acids. The V end was cut by 4 bases, the J end by 4 bases, with 16 bases between. CDR1 and CDR2 from the germline V gene are SGHRS and YFSETQ.

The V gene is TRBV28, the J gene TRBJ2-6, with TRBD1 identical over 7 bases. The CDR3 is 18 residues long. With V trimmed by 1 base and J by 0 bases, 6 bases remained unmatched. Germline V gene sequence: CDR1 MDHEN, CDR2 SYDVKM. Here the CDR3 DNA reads TGTGCCAGCAGTTTATCGAGGGGGCTCTCCTCTGGGGCCAACGTCCTGACTTTC. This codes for CASSLSRGLSSGANVLTF. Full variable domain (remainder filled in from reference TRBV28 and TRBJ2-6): DVKVTQSSRYLVKRTGEKVFLECVQDMDHENMFWYRQDPGLGLRLIYFSYDVKMKEKGDIPEGYSVSREKKERFSLILESASTNQTSMYLCASSLSRGLSSGANVLTFGAGSRLTVL.

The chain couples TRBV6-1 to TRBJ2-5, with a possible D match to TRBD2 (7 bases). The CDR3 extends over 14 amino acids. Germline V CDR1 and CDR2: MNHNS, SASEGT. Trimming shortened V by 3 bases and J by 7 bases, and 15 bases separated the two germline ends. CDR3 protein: CASSESGGGGTQYF. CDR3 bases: TGTGCCAGCAGTGAGTCGGGGGGCGGTGGGACCCAGTACTTC.

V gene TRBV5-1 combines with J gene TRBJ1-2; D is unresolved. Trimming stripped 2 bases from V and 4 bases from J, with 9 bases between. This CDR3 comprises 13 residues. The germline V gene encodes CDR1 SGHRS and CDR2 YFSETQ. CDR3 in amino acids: CASSFDIGYGYTF. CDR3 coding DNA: TGCGCCAGCAGCTTCGACATCGGCTATGGCTACACCTTC.

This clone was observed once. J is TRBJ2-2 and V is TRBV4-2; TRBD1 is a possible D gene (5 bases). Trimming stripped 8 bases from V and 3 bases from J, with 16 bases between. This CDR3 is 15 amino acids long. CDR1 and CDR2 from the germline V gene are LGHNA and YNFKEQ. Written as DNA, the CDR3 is TGTGCCAGCGGACAAGGGGCCAAGGACACCGGGGAGCTGTTTTTT. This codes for CASGQGAKDTGELFF.